This TCR beta chain comes out of a study of T cell changes during pregnancy in multiple sclerosis (dated by TCRdb to about 2019). Turning to the overall study: Changes in the T cell repertoire over the course of pregnancy were examined in this study in women with multiple sclerosis.

The library was prepared using the immunoSEQ multiplex PCR assay. TCRdb limited this immuneACCESS table to in-frame rearrangements with V and J called. A share of clones is missing; checked studies link under half to unresolved V genes, and the rest is unexplained. The sample yields 35,000 to 45,000 clones; 75% to 95% were counted once. The ten most abundant clones make up 0.35% to 0.45% of the sample. The CDR3 covers 13 residues, taking in both the cysteine and the phenylalanine. CDR3 DNA is the only sequence kept; it has 39 bases, read in frame from the first base. Trimming costs V 5 bases and J 0 bases, and their ends lie 5 bases apart. The germline V gene gives CDR1 as SGHRS and CDR2 as YFSETQ. For this clone: Its antigen remains undetermined. No much larger clonotype is one base removed from it; base qualities were not supplied.

The chain joins TRBV5-1 to TRBJ2-2; a confident D gene designation cannot be given. The material sequenced was CD4+ T cells from peripheral blood mononuclear cells, taken in the third trimester of pregnancy. This TCR was sampled from a female donor with multiple sclerosis, enrolled in a pregnancy study. The DNA sequence reads TGCGCCAGCAGTTCCTCGAACACCGGGGAGCTGTTTTTT. Its amino acids are CASSSSNTGELFF.